Listed below are T cell receptor beta chains from one sample, sequenced in a study of blood T cell repertoires in COVID-19. Profiled with immunoSEQ multiplex PCR; TCRdb holds only in-frame clones, not every one. The sample carries about 110,000 clones, over 60% recorded once. What was sequenced was peripheral blood. These receptors came from a human donor in a cohort sampled during active or convalescent COVID-19. The CDR3 runs from the conserved cysteine through the conserved F or W.

J gene	V gene	CDR3 protein
TRBJ2-7	TRBV2	CASSSSGRGPYEQYF
TRBJ2-1	TRBV16	CASSQIAGVVSYNEQFF
TRBJ2-1	TRBV27	CASSPNRDRYYNEQFF
TRBJ2-2	TRBV6-6	CASSYLQANTGELFF
TRBJ1-2	TRBV18	CASSQITNYGDTF
TRBJ1-5	TRBV19	CASSIRAREVQPQHF
TRBJ2-3	TRBV20-1	CSAQSAYTQYF
TRBJ1-1	TRBV27	CASSFRGTTITLNTEAFF
TRBJ1-5	TRBV7-9	CASSWGQGVGQPQHF
TRBJ2-4	TRBV3-1/TRBV3-2	CASSLSITKNIQYF
TRBJ1-6	TRBV28	CASRPFRDSYMRAPNSPLHF
TRBJ1-6	TRBV18	CASSQDRSGSYNSPLHF
TRBJ2-3	TRBV4-3	CASSLVADPADTQYF
TRBJ1-1	TRBV11-1	CASSSRQATEAFF
TRBJ2-1	TRBV14	CASSQDLLAGGPLRSYNEQFF
TRBJ1-1	TRBV6-1	CASGEDRANTEAFF
TRBJ1-4	TRBV4-2	CASSQEERRIGRQGVEKLFF
TRBJ2-3	TRBV6-5	CASRFDKRAGDTQYF
TRBJ1-2	TRBV10-2	CASRWTTLGGYTF
TRBJ1-5	TRBV24-1	CATSDRYNQPQHF
TRBJ2-1	TRBV28	CASSPYWVAGNNEQFF